Listed here are 27 T cell receptor beta chains from one sample, sequenced in a study of beta chain features in type 1 diabetes. Isolated RNA was reverse transcribed in full, so expressed TCRB transcripts were sequenced. Sequenced by immunoSEQ multiplex PCR; TCRdb stores in-frame clones only, minus some. The sample lists roughly 500,000 clones; approximately 30% were seen once. The sample consisted of naive CD4+ T cells from blood. These receptors came from a young man in good health.

This clone was recorded a few times. The genes are TRBV27 and TRBJ2-7, with D possibly TRBD1 on 6 matching bases. CDR3 length equals 15 residues. Trimming took 5 bases from V and 4 from J, leaving 18 bases between them. Germline V gene sequence: CDR1 MNHEY, CDR2 SMNVEV (reference sequence). The CDR3 region is CASSVRGGLSYEQYF. The CDR3 nucleotides are TGTGCCAGCAGTGTTAGAGGGGGTTTGTCGTACGAGCAGTACTTC.

The rearrangement links TRBV28 to TRBJ1-2; D unresolved. The CDR3 sequence is 11 residues long. Germline V gives CDR1 MDHEN, CDR2 SYDVKM. V was clipped by 6 bases and J by 8 bases, with 10 bases between them. The CDR3 nucleotides read TGTGCCAGCAGCTCAGGTTACGGCTACACCTTC. It is translated as CASSSGYGYTF.

The CDR3 DNA follows: TGCGCCAGCAGCCAAGATGTTGGGTTTACGAACACTGAAGCTTTCTTT. It translates to CASSQDVGFTNTEAFF. The chain recombines TRBV4-3 with TRBJ1-1; D is uncertain. Germline V CDR1 and CDR2: LGHNA, YSLEER. Deletions cut 0 bases from V and 1 base from J, with 12 bases between. This CDR3 has 16 amino acids.

The chain joins TRBV29-1 to TRBJ2-7, with a possible D match to TRBD1 (6 bases). From germline, CDR1 is SQVTM and CDR2 ANQGSEA. V was shortened by 2 bases and J by 2 bases, with 16 bases between the two germline ends. This CDR3 comprises 15 residues. In nucleotides, the CDR3 is TGCAGCGTTGAACACCGGGACACAGGAACCTACGAGCAGTACTTC. Protein: CSVEHRDTGTYEQYF.

This clone was counted only a few times. This sequence joins TRBV10-3 and TRBJ2-3; the D gene is possibly TRBD1 (5 bases). Trimming pared 4 bases from V and 4 bases from J, leaving 12 bases between. Germline V gene lookup returns CDR1 ENHRY and CDR2 SYGVKD. The CDR3 sequence is 14 residues long. The CDR3 DNA reads TGTGCCATCAGTGGGCAAGGGGTCGCAGATACGCAGTATTTT. Its translation: CAISGQGVADTQYF.

This clone has a handful of counts. The chain couples TRBV7-8 to TRBJ2-5; D gene unclear. The CDR3 is 15 residues long. Deletions cut 4 bases from V and 1 base from J, with 13 bases between. Germline loops: CDR1 SGHVS, CDR2 FQNEAQ. The CDR3 bases are TGTGCCAGCAGCTGGTACGGTCCGGCCCAAGAGACCCAGTACTTC. Residues: CASSWYGPAQETQYF.

The sample holds one count of this clone. V gene TRBV19 combines with J gene TRBJ1-1; TRBD1 is a possible D gene (5 bases). CDR1 and CDR2 from the germline V gene are LNHDA and SQIVND (reference sequence). Trimming pared 6 bases from V and 5 bases from J, leaving 19 bases between. The CDR3 is made up of 15 amino acids. This chain's CDR3 is CASSLLEQGLTEAFF. CDR3 bases: TGTGCCAGTAGCCTGCTGGAGCAGGGTTTAACTGAAGCTTTCTTT.

The chain has TRBV11-2 and TRBJ2-2, with a weak D call TRBD1 (5 bases). The V end was cut by 5 bases, the J end by 4 bases, with 11 bases between. CDR3 size: 14 residues. Germline V lookup: CDR1 SGHAT, CDR2 FQNNGV. The CDR3 DNA reads as TGTGCCAGCAGCCCCGGACAACTCACCGGGGAGCTGTTTTTT. Its protein product is CASSPGQLTGELFF.

V and J are TRBV29-1 and TRBJ2-1; tentative D call: TRBD2 (6 bases). This CDR3 has 16 amino acids. Germline lookup yields CDR1 SQVTM and CDR2 ANQGSEA. Deletions cut 0 bases from V and 4 bases from J, with 16 bases between. CDR3 DNA sequence: TGCAGCGTTGAAGATCCTAGCGCCGATTCGTACAATGAGCAGTTCTTC. This encodes CSVEDPSADSYNEQFF.

This chain uses TRBV2 with TRBJ1-1; D may be TRBD1 (5 bases). Trimming shortened V by 6 bases and J by 3 bases, and 17 bases separated the two germline ends. Per the germline V gene, CDR1 is SNHLY and CDR2 is FYNNEI. The CDR3 has 15 amino acids. The DNA for the CDR3 is TGTGCCAGCAGGTCGGCGGGACTGGGGGACACTGAAGCTTTCTTT. Its protein product is CASRSAGLGDTEAFF.

The V gene is TRBV9, the J gene TRBJ2-7, with TRBD2 matching over 11 bases. J gave up 2 bases and V 3 bases, and 4 bases lay outside the gene matches. This CDR3 comprises 15 residues. CDR1 SGDLS and CDR2 YYNGEE come from the germline V gene. The CDR3 bases are TGTGCCAGCAGCGCAGGGACTAGCGGAGCCTACGAGCAGTACTTC. Encoded protein: CASSAGTSGAYEQYF. The full variable domain, rest sourced from reference TRBV9 and TRBJ2-7, is DSGVTQTPKHLITATGQRVTLRCSPRSGDLSVYWYQQSLDQGLQFLIQYYNGEERAKGNILERFSAQQFPDLHSELNLSSLELGDSALYFCASSAGTSGAYEQYFGPGTRLTVT.

This clone showed up just once. The V and J genes are TRBV7-7 and TRBJ1-5, with D possibly TRBD1 on 5 matching bases. The CDR3 is made up of 15 amino acids. Trimming removed 4 bases at V and 3 bases at J, with 13 bases between. CDR1 and CDR2 (germline): SSHAT, FNYEAQ (reference sequence). CDR3 sequence (DNA): TGTGCCAGCAGCTCACCGCGGGGCCTCAATCAGCCCCAGCATTTT. This sequence encodes CASSSPRGLNQPQHF. The full variable domain, in which reference TRBV7-7 and TRBJ1-5 provide the parts outside the CDR3, is GAGVSQSPRYKVTKRGQDVTLRCDPISSHATLYWYQQALGQGPEFLTYFNYEAQPDKSGLPSDRFSAERPEGSISTLTIQRTEQRDSAMYRCASSSPRGLNQPQHFGDGTRLSIL.

V gene TRBV20-1 combines with J gene TRBJ2-1; D gene ambiguous. V lost 3 bases, J lost 9 bases, and 3 bases lay in between. Germline V gene sequence: CDR1 DFQATT, CDR2 SNEGSKA (reference sequence). The CDR3 is 9 amino acids. The CDR3 is CSASFEQFF. In DNA form, the CDR3 reads TGCAGTGCTAGCTTTGAGCAGTTCTTC.

V gene TRBV14 combines with J gene TRBJ2-7; tentative D call: TRBD1 (5 bases). V lost 5 bases, J lost 3 bases, and 11 bases lay in between. The CDR3 has 13 amino acids. Looked up from germline, CDR1 is SGHDN and CDR2 is FVKESK. CDR3 bases: TGTGCCAGCAGCAACACCCAGGGCTACGAGCAGTACTTC. Translating gives CASSNTQGYEQYF.

The gene calls are TRBV15 and TRBJ1-2; 8 nucleotides line up with TRBD1. The junction had 6 bases not matched to a gene; V was cut back by 1 base and J by 8 bases. This CDR3 contains 14 residues. From germline, CDR1 is LNHNV and CDR2 YYDKDF (reference sequence). The CDR3 DNA sequence: TGTGCCACCAGCAGAGCCCCCAGGGGGCAAGGCTACACCTTC. It encodes CATSRAPRGQGYTF.

The chain joins TRBV29-1 to TRBJ2-7; tentative D call: TRBD1 (6 bases). This CDR3 region has 13 residues. CDR1 is SQVTM, CDR2 ANQGSEA, per germline. V lost 2 bases and J lost 4, with 12 bases in between. CDR3 in amino acids: CSVEKAGVYEQYF. The CDR3 DNA reads TGCAGCGTTGAAAAGGCAGGGGTTTACGAGCAGTACTTC.

This clone has only a few counts. This rearrangement joins TRBV7-2 to TRBJ1-3; D remains ambiguous. Deletions cut 5 bases from V and 0 bases from J, with 17 bases between. Germline CDR1 and CDR2: SGHTA and FQGNSA. The CDR3 has 17 residues. CDR3 sequence (DNA): TGTGCCAGCAGCCCAGAGAGAGGGCCGATCTCTGGAAACACCATATATTTT. It yields the protein CASSPERGPISGNTIYF.

The genes are TRBV28 and TRBJ2-7; TRBD2 matches 11 bases. V was pared by 10 bases and J by 2 bases, with 4 bases of the junction left unmatched. The CDR3 length is 13 residues. CDR1 is MDHEN, CDR2 SYDVKM, per germline. This CDR3 reads CATGLAGAYEQYF. Written as DNA, the CDR3 is TGTGCCACCGGACTAGCGGGTGCCTACGAGCAGTACTTC.

This clone is a singleton in its sample. The chain recombines TRBV10-3 with TRBJ2-3; no clear D gene. CDR3 length equals 11 residues. The V gene's germline CDR1 is ENHRY and CDR2 SYGVKD. V lost 8 bases and J 5 bases, leaving 8 bases between the germline ends. CDR3 protein: CAIGSLDTQYF. CDR3 DNA sequence: TGTGCCATCGGTTCCCTAGATACGCAGTATTTT.

V gene TRBV6-5 combines with J gene TRBJ2-7; 9 positions match TRBD1. J gave up 6 bases and V 6 bases, and 6 bases lay outside the gene matches. This CDR3 spans 13 amino acids. From germline, CDR1 is MNHEY and CDR2 SVGAGI. The CDR3 is CASSHYRGREQYF. The CDR3 DNA reads TGTGCCAGCAGCCACTACAGGGGGCGCGAGCAGTACTTC.

V is TRBV29-1 and J is TRBJ1-4; tentatively, D is TRBD1 (5 bases). V lost 3 bases and J 8 bases, leaving 22 bases between the germline ends. Germline loops: CDR1 SQVTM, CDR2 ANQGSEA. The CDR3 has 16 residues. The CDR3 DNA sequence: TGCAGCGTTGATGGAGTAGGTGGGGGTAAGGGAGAAAAACTGTTTTTT. It is translated as CSVDGVGGGKGEKLFF. Full variable domain (rest looked up from reference TRBV29-1 and TRBJ1-4): SAVISQKPSRDICQRGTSLTIQCQVDSQVTMMFWYRQQPGQSLTLIATANQGSEATYESGFVIDKFPISRPNLTFSTLTVSNMSPEDSSIYLCSVDGVGGGKGEKLFFGSGTQLSVL.

V and J are TRBV4-1 and TRBJ2-1; TRBD2 matches at 15 bases. The CDR3 runs to 19 residues. Germline CDR1 and CDR2: MGHRA and YSYEKL. With V trimmed by 0 bases and J by 7 bases, 10 bases remained unmatched. CDR3 sequence reads: CASSQDLPGTSGRLNEQFF. The DNA for the CDR3 is TGCGCCAGCAGCCAAGATCTTCCCGGGACTAGCGGGAGGTTGAATGAGCAGTTCTTC.

CDR3 residues: CAWSVLGQTGELFF. The CDR3 coding sequence is TGTGCCTGGAGTGTACTGGGGCAGACCGGGGAGCTGTTTTTT. V usage is TRBV30 and J usage is TRBJ2-2; D is possibly TRBD1 (5 bases). This CDR3 spans 14 amino acids. CDR1 and CDR2 (germline): GTSNPN, SVGIG (reference sequence). The V end was cut by 0 bases, the J end by 5 bases, with 10 bases between.

The CDR3, as DNA: TGTGCCTGGATCCAAGGAGACACGCAGTATTTT. Translation: CAWIQGDTQYF. The chain couples TRBV30 to TRBJ2-3; D ambiguous. The ends were cut back, 4 bases at V and 9 bases at J, with 11 bases in the middle. The CDR3 covers 11 residues. Germline CDR1 reads GTSNPN; CDR2 reads SVGIG (reference sequence).

This clone has just a few counts. V usage is TRBV5-4 and J usage is TRBJ2-5; the D is unclear. Germline-derived CDR1 and CDR2 are SGHNT and YYREEE (reference sequence). V lost 6 bases, J lost 3 bases, and 12 bases lay in between. This CDR3 region has 13 residues. The DNA for the CDR3 is TGTGCCAGCAAAAGGGTGGGCGAAGAGACCCAGTACTTC. As protein: CASKRVGEETQYF.

In its sample, this clone was seen a few times. The chain has TRBV19 and TRBJ2-6; D ambiguous. V was pared by 3 bases and J by 0 bases, with 9 bases between. CDR1 is LNHDA, CDR2 SQIVND, per germline (reference sequence). CDR3 length: 16 residues. CDR3 residues: CASSILVSSGANVLTF. Here the CDR3 DNA reads TGTGCCAGTAGTATCTTGGTATCCTCTGGGGCCAACGTCCTGACTTTC.

This clone was seen a handful of times. The gene calls are TRBV4-3 and TRBJ2-1, with 8 positions matching TRBD2. The CDR3 is 15 residues long. The germline V gene has CDR1 LGHNA and CDR2 YSLEER. V shed 3 bases, J shed 9 bases, and the junction held 10 bases outside the gene matches. This CDR3 reads CASSQTQTSDTEQFF. Here the CDR3 DNA reads TGCGCCAGCAGCCAGACTCAGACTAGCGATACTGAGCAGTTCTTC.